Here is one T cell receptor beta chain with its context. Its antigen is still unknown. The sample originates from a study of graft-versus-host responses after intestinal transplantation. At the level of the study: All recipients were transplanted with multivisceral, liver-intestinal, or isolated intestinal grafts. Uniformly, recipients were administered anti-thymocyte globulin induction with subsequent tacrolimus and steroids for two to three years.

V lost 6 bases and J lost 6; bases outside the gene matches: 12. The CDR3 runs to 15 residues. CDR1 is SGDLS and CDR2 is YYNGEE in the germline V gene. Assay used: immunoSEQ multiplex PCR; TCRdb lists only in-frame clones, some missing. The sample comprises tens of thousands of clones, 75% to 90% of which are singletons, and approximately 3.7% rests with the top ten. General observations from the study: Among recipient marrow samples, GvH clones were found; some appeared first in ileum or blood. Graft-donor T cell macrochimerism in patients accompanied high graft-versus-host to host-versus-graft clonal ratios in allografts.

The chain is built from TRBV9 and TRBJ1-2; TRBD1 matches at 9 bases. The receptor was derived from a human patient who received an intestinal transplant, so some T cells may come from the graft donor. Sequencing used PBMCs, obtained 1070 days after transplant. The CDR3 DNA reads TGTGCCAGCACCCCGACGGACAGGGGTAGGAATGGCTACACCTTC. Its translation: CASTPTDRGRNGYTF.